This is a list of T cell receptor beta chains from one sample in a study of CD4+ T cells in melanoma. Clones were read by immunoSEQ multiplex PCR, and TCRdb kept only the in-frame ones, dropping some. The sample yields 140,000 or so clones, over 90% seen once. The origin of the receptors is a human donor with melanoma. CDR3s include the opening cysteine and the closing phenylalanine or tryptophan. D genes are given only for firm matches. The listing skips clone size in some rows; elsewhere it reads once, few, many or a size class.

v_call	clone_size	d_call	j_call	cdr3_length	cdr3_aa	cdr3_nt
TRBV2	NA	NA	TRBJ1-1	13	CASQFVPGTEAFF	TGTGCCAGCCAGTTCGTACCTGGCACTGAAGCTTTCTTT
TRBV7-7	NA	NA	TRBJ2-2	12	CARGSLTGELFF	TGTGCCAGGGGGAGTTTGACCGGGGAGCTGTTTTTT
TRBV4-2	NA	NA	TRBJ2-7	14	CASSRTPGPYEQYF	TGTGCCAGCAGCCGGACGCCGGGGCCCTACGAGCAGTACTTC
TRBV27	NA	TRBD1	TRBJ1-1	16	CASSSSWGTGTPEAFF	TGTGCCAGCAGTTCCAGCTGGGGGACAGGGACCCCTGAAGCTTTCTTT
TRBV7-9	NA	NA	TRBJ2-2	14	CASSLASVTGELFF	TGTGCCAGCAGCTTAGCCTCGGTTACCGGGGAGCTGTTTTTT
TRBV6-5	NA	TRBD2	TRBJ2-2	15	CASSPLLLATGELFF	TGTGCCAGCAGTCCTCTCTTACTAGCGACCGGGGAGCTGTTTTTT
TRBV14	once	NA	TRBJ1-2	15	CASSQGALGSYGYTF	TGTGCCAGCAGCCAGGGTGCCCTCGGCAGCTATGGCTACACCTTC
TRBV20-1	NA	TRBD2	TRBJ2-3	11	CSAGLADTQYF	TGCAGTGCAGGACTAGCAGATACGCAGTATTTT
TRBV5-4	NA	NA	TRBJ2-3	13	CASSLANTDTQYF	TGTGCCAGCAGCTTGGCCAACACAGATACGCAGTATTTT
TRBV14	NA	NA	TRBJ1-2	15	CASSPHRRGFHGYTF	TGTGCCAGCAGCCCCCACCGCAGGGGCTTTCATGGCTACACCTTC
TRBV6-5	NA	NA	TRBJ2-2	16	CASSYTPLGYTGELFF	TGTGCCAGCAGTTACACCCCCTTAGGGTACACCGGGGAGCTGTTTTTT
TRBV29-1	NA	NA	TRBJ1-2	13	CSVEGFTAQGKAF	TGCAGCGTTGAAGGTTTCACCGCGCAGGGGAAGGCCTTC
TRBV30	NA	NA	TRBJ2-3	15	CAWSAGGRVTDTQYF	TGTGCCTGGAGTGCCGGGGGCCGCGTCACAGATACGCAGTATTTT
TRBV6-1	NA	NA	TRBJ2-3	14	CASSDAGSTDTQYF	TGTGCCAGCAGTGACGCGGGCAGCACAGATACGCAGTATTTT
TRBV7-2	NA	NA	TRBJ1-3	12	CASSPGRTTIYF	TGTGCCAGCAGCCCTGGACGGACCACCATATATTTT
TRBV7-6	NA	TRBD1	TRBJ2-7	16	CASSSPPGQGIGEQYF	TGTGCCAGCAGCTCTCCGCCGGGACAGGGGATCGGCGAGCAGTACTTC
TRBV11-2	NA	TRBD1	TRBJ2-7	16	CASSLEWGQGVYEQYF	TGTGCCAGCAGCCTGGAGTGGGGACAGGGGGTCTACGAGCAGTACTTC
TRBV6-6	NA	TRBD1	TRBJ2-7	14	CASSWGQLTYEQYF	TGTGCCAGCAGTTGGGGACAGTTGACCTACGAGCAGTACTTC
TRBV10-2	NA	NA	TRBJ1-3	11	CASSPQGTIYF	TGCGCCAGCAGTCCCCAGGGGACCATATATTTT
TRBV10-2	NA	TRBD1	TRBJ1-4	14	CASSETTGSEKLFF	TGCGCCAGCAGTGAAACGACAGGGAGTGAAAAACTGTTTTTT
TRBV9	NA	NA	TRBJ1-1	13	CASSVDGNTEAFF	TGTGCCAGCAGCGTCGACGGGAACACTGAAGCTTTCTTT
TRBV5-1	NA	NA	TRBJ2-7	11	CASSNTYEQYF	TGCGCCAGCAGCAATACCTACGAGCAGTACTTC
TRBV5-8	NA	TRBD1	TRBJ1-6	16	CASSLRRDSLNSPLHF	TGTGCCAGCAGCTTACGTCGGGACAGCCTTAATTCACCCCTCCACTTT
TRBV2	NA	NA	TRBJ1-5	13	CASRGYSNQPQHF	TGTGCCAGCAGGGGATATAGCAATCAGCCCCAGCATTTT
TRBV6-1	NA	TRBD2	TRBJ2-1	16	CASSGQRGANYNEQFF	TGTGCCAGCAGTGGACAGCGGGGGGCCAACTACAATGAGCAGTTCTTC
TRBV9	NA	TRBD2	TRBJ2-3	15	CASSVGRGEADTQYF	TGTGCCAGCAGCGTGGGGCGGGGGGAAGCAGATACGCAGTATTTT
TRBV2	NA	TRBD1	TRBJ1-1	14	CASSRDRGQTEAFF	TGTGCCAGCAGTCGGGACAGGGGGCAAACTGAAGCTTTCTTT
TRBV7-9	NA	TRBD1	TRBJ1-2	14	CASSLGGQGSGYTF	TGTGCCAGCAGCTTAGGAGGACAGGGTTCTGGCTACACCTTC
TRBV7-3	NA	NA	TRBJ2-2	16	CASSLEVDKNTGELFF	TGTGCCAGCAGCTTAGAGGTCGATAAGAACACCGGGGAGCTGTTTTTT
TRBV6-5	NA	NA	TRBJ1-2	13	CASSQTQADGYTF	TGTGCCAGCAGTCAGACCCAAGCAGACGGCTACACCTTC
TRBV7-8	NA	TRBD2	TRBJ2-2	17	CASSLAPLAGGGGELFF	TGTGCCAGCAGCTTAGCGCCACTAGCGGGGGGCGGCGGGGAGCTGTTTTTT
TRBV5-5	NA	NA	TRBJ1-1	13	CASSFPGGSEAFF	TGTGCCAGCAGCTTCCCGGGAGGGTCTGAAGCTTTCTTT
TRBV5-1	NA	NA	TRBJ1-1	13	CASSQQGPTEAFF	TGCGCCAGCAGCCAACAGGGTCCCACTGAAGCTTTCTTT
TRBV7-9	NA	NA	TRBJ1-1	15	CASSLAFGGDTEAFF	TGTGCCAGCAGCTTAGCCTTCGGGGGGGACACTGAAGCTTTCTTT
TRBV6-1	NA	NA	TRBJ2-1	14	CASSRTAPGNEQFF	TGTGCCAGCAGTCGGACAGCACCGGGCAATGAGCAGTTCTTC